This is a list of T cell receptor beta chains from one sample in a study of blood T cell repertoires in COVID-19. Libraries were prepared by immunoSEQ multiplex PCR; TCRdb keeps only in-frame clonotypes and omits some of them. The sample yields roughly 250,000 clones, about 85% seen once. The sequenced sample consisted of peripheral blood. The receptors were gathered from a human donor with COVID-19, enrolled during active disease. The donor label of this sample is uncertain. Each CDR3 is given with its conserved first and last residue.

j_call | v_call | cdr3_length | cdr3_aa
TRBJ2-7 | TRBV5-4 | 14 | CASSLGQGVNEQYF
TRBJ1-1 | TRBV6-5 | 15 | CASSYRGHLNTEAFF
TRBJ1-1 | TRBV6-5 | 12 | CASSKTANEAFF
TRBJ2-2 | TRBV27 | 14 | CASSLQGNTGELFF
TRBJ2-7 | TRBV30 | 12 | CAWSEQGREQYF
TRBJ1-2 | TRBV19 | 14 | CASSMLGGLYGYTF
TRBJ1-1 | TRBV7-2 | 14 | CASSKDRGVTEAFF
TRBJ2-1 | TRBV7-2 | 17 | CASSFFRASKRFNEQFF
TRBJ1-2 | TRBV14 | 15 | CASSPLTILNYGYTF
TRBJ1-1 | TRBV3-1/TRBV3-2 | 15 | CASSQDWTAYTEAFF
TRBJ2-3 | TRBV28 | 14 | CASSFQRGTDTQYF
TRBJ1-2 | TRBV9 | 12 | CASSPRVGDYTF
TRBJ1-3 | TRBV30 | 16 | CAWSQDTVSSGNTIYF
TRBJ1-1 | TRBV6-5 | 12 | CASRPTGTEAFF
TRBJ1-2 | TRBV3-1/TRBV3-2 | 16 | CASSQDMGATNYGYTF
TRBJ2-7 | TRBV6-5 | 13 | CATPSLAIDEQYF
TRBJ1-2 | TRBV4-3 | 15 | CASSQDVGGWGGYTF
TRBJ1-4 | TRBV10-3 | 15 | CAISEAPGVGEKLFF
TRBJ2-7 | TRBV6-6 | 14 | CASSLDRTSPEQYF
TRBJ2-2 | TRBV9 | 17 | CASSVDPAGGPFGELFF
TRBJ1-2 | TRBV5-1 | 18 | CASSPFPRGRRMDYGYTF
TRBJ1-1 | TRBV5-5 | 15 | CASSSPWGRNTEAFF
TRBJ2-5 | TRBV9 | 14 | CASSREAGQETQYF
TRBJ1-4 | TRBV9 | 16 | CASSRGTTSGDEKLFF
TRBJ1-5 | TRBV2 | 15 | CASSGRANSNQPQHF
TRBJ1-1 | TRBV6-1 | 15 | CASSDGTVENTEAFF
TRBJ2-2 | TRBV5-1 | 15 | CASTASAGAGGELFF